The 23 T cell receptor beta chains below were found in one sample sequenced in a study of liver allograft versus peripheral blood T cells. About the research overall: Comparisons were made between T cell receptor repertoires found in transplanted livers and those circulating in recipients' peripheral blood.

TCRdb re-called the reads through MiXCR, storing one row per CDR3 protein. Counted here are 15,000 to 20,000 distinct CDR3 sequences, roughly a fifth occurring once; the ten biggest clones make up roughly 13%. Every receptor here comes from a human patient who had a liver transplant. Some T cells may be provided by the graft donor.

A word on this clonotype: Because it lacks the conserved phenylalanine or tryptophan at the end, this CDR3 is likely a read error. The chain's CDR3 is CASSWITSGAGELFL. The CDR3 bases are TGTGCCAGCAGCTGGATAACTAGCGGGGCCGGGGAGCTGTTTTTA. The V gene is TRBV5-4, the J gene TRBJ2-2; 10 bases match TRBD2. In germline, CDR1 is SGHNT, CDR2 YYREEE (reference sequence). The CDR3 spans 15 residues. V was clipped by 3 bases and J by 6 bases; unmatched bases: 5.

This clonotype appeared many times. CDR3 region: CASTTGRTNYGYTF. CDR3 DNA: TGTGCCAGCACCACCGGCAGGACTAACTATGGCTACACCTTC. The chain joins TRBV7-2 to TRBJ1-2; the D is unclear. V was cut by 7 bases and J by 0 bases, with 12 bases left in between. CDR1 and CDR2 (germline): SGHTA, FQGNSA. CDR3 length: 14 residues.

This clonotype was observed a handful of times. The chain employs TRBV28 and TRBJ1-1; tentatively, D is TRBD1 (5 bases). Trimming removed 6 bases at V and 2 bases at J, with 16 bases between. The CDR3 consists of 15 residues. Germline V lookup: CDR1 MDHEN, CDR2 SYDVKM. The DNA for the CDR3 is TGTGCCAGCAGAGAGCCGACAGCTTCAAACACTGAAGCTTTCTTT. This codes for CASREPTASNTEAFF.

This clonotype rates as medium-sized (0.01 to 0.1%). The chain employs TRBV18 and TRBJ1-5; 8 nucleotides align to TRBD1. The CDR3 has 17 amino acids. Germline CDR1 reads KGHSH; CDR2 reads LQKENI. Trimming cost V 3 bases and J 2 bases; bases outside gene matches: 9. In DNA form, the CDR3 reads TGTGCCAGCTCACCCCTCAGGGGGCTAGCGGGCAATCAGCCCCAGCATTTT. As protein: CASSPLRGLAGNQPQHF.

This clonotype was recorded many times. The rearrangement uses TRBV30 and TRBJ1-4; D might be TRBD1 (5 bases). The CDR3 sequence is 14 residues long. Trimming removed 1 base at V and 5 bases at J, with 11 bases between. CDR1 and CDR2 (germline): GTSNPN, SVGIG (reference sequence). The CDR3 bases are TGTGCCTGGAGTGCCGCGGACACCAATGAAAAACTGTTTTTT. Translation: CAWSAADTNEKLFF. Using reference TRBV30 and TRBJ1-4 for the parts outside the CDR3, the full variable domain is SQTIHQWPATLVQPVGSPLSLECTVEGTSNPNLYWYRQAAGRGLQLLFYSVGIGQISSEVPQNLSASRPQDRQFILSSKKLLLSDSGFYLCAWSAADTNEKLFFGSGTQLSVL.

The chain is built from TRBV28 and TRBJ1-1; D uncertain. CDR1 and CDR2 (germline): MDHEN, SYDVKM. The CDR3 is 14 residues long. Deletions cut 4 bases from V and 4 bases from J, with 13 bases between. The CDR3 loop reads CASSSPPAGTEAFF. The CDR3 region has the DNA TGTGCCAGCAGTTCCCCCCCAGCGGGCACTGAAGCTTTCTTT.

The chain couples TRBV6-1 to TRBJ2-5; D is unclear. V was pared by 1 base and J by 5 bases, with 20 bases between. This CDR3 region has 17 residues. From germline, CDR1 is MNHNS and CDR2 SASEGT. CDR3 residues: CASSEDRTWLVGETQYF. In DNA form, the CDR3 reads TGTGCCAGCAGTGAAGACCGCACGTGGCTAGTAGGGGAGACCCAGTACTTC.

The chain recombines TRBV6-5 with TRBJ2-3; TRBD1 aligns across 9 bases. CDR3 length: 14 residues. Trimming took 5 bases from V and 1 from J; bases not matched to a gene: 1. CDR1 and CDR2 (germline): MNHEY, SVGAGI. Here the CDR3 DNA reads TGTGCCAGCAGTCGGACAGGGGGCACAGATACGCAGTATTTT. Encoded protein: CASSRTGGTDTQYF.

Worth noting for this clonotype: This may be a read error: a much more frequent sequence differs by one nucleotide. This chain connects TRBV7-2 to TRBJ2-3; 7 nucleotides agree with TRBD1. CDR3 length: 12 amino acids. The germline CDR1 and CDR2 sequences are SGHTA and FQGNSA. Trimming removed 2 bases from V and 11 bases from J; junction bases left unmatched: 4. The CDR3 DNA follows: TGTGCCAGCAGCTTATTAGGGACAGAGCAGTATTTT. It yields the protein CASSLLGTEQYF.

This clonotype was seen more than once but under ten times. This chain uses TRBV19 with TRBJ1-2, with TRBD1 as a possible D gene (5 bases). Germline loops: CDR1 LNHDA, CDR2 SQIVND (reference sequence). The CDR3 extends over 15 amino acids. Trimming stripped 7 bases from V and 8 bases from J, with 23 bases between. The DNA for the CDR3 is TGTGCCAGTAAGCCGGGACGCCTGGGGTCGAAGGGCTACACCTTC. Translation gives CASKPGRLGSKGYTF.

This clonotype was counted ten times or more. The chain employs TRBV6-2 or TRBV6-3 and TRBJ2-1; TRBD1 agrees at 12 bases. CDR1 is MNHEY and CDR2 is SVGEGT in the germline V gene. CDR3 length: 19 amino acids. V was pared by 6 bases and J by 2 bases, with 14 bases of the junction left unmatched. The CDR3 nucleotides are TGTGCCAGCAGGAAAACCGGGACAGGGGGCAGGGGCACCTACAATGAGCAGTTCTTC. This gives the protein CASRKTGTGGRGTYNEQFF.

The chain employs TRBV12-3 or TRBV12-4 and TRBJ2-1, with 12 bases that match TRBD2. V lost 0 bases, J lost 1 base, and 10 bases stayed unmatched. This CDR3 has 20 residues. The CDR3 DNA reads as TGTGCCAGCAGTTTAGCGTCCAGGACTAGCGGGGTTAGGTCCTACAATGAGCAGTTCTTC. It codes for CASSLASRTSGVRSYNEQFF.

In its sample, this clonotype is medium-sized. The CDR3 region has the DNA TGTGCCAGCAGTTCTCGACCAGGAGGGGCCAACGTCCTGACTTTC. Residues: CASSSRPGGANVLTF. The genes are TRBV6-2 or TRBV6-3 and TRBJ2-6; D ambiguous. Germline loops: CDR1 MNHEY, CDR2 SVGEGT. Trimming removed 4 bases at V and 4 bases at J, with 11 bases between. The CDR3 is 15 residues long.

This sequence joins TRBV7-9 and TRBJ1-1; TRBD1 might be the D (5 bases). Germline V gives CDR1 SEHNR, CDR2 FQNEAQ (reference sequence). Trimming took 5 bases from V and 4 from J, leaving 11 bases between them. This CDR3 is 13 amino acids long. The DNA of the CDR3 is TGTGCCAGCAGCCAAGGGACCCGCACTGAAGCTTTCTTT. Translation gives CASSQGTRTEAFF.

The chain is built from TRBV5-4 and TRBJ1-1, with D possibly matching TRBD1 (5 bases). Germline assignment: CDR1 SGHNT and CDR2 YYREEE (reference sequence). The CDR3 covers 14 residues. Trimming removed 0 bases from V and 3 bases from J, with 9 bases in between. Here the CDR3 reads CASSLAGGDTEAFF. CDR3 nucleotide sequence: TGTGCCAGCAGCTTGGCGGGGGGGGACACTGAAGCTTTCTTT.

The chain employs TRBV12-3 or TRBV12-4 and TRBJ1-3; D is unclear. There are 12 residues in the CDR3. The CDR3 here is CASGLGGNTIYF. The CDR3 DNA reads as TGTGCTAGTGGTTTGGGAGGAAACACCATATATTTT.

This rearrangement joins TRBV28 to TRBJ2-1, with D possibly being TRBD1 (6 bases). Germline assignment: CDR1 MDHEN and CDR2 SYDVKM. V lost 6 bases to trimming and J lost 2 bases, with 14 bases between them. The CDR3 length is 15 residues. The CDR3 DNA follows: TGTGCCAGCAGAAATCAAGGGGGACCCTACAATGAGCAGTTCTTC. It encodes CASRNQGGPYNEQFF. Filled out from reference TRBV28 and TRBJ2-1, the complete variable domain reads DVKVTQSSRYLVKRTGEKVFLECVQDMDHENMFWYRQDPGLGLRLIYFSYDVKMKEKGDIPEGYSVSREKKERFSLILESASTNQTSMYLCASRNQGGPYNEQFFGPGTRLTVL.

V is TRBV5-4 and J is TRBJ2-5; 9 bases line up with TRBD2. The V gene end was trimmed by 1 base and the J gene end by 2 bases; junction bases not matched to a gene: 3. CDR3 length equals 15 residues. In germline, CDR1 is SGHNT, CDR2 YYREEE (reference sequence). CDR3 DNA: TGTGCCAGCAGCTTGATGACTAGCGGTCAAGAGACCCAGTACTTC. Translated, it gives CASSLMTSGQETQYF.

This clonotype was seen a few times. This rearrangement joins TRBV5-6 to TRBJ2-7, with TRBD1 as a possible D gene (6 bases). CDR3 size: 14 residues. Germline CDR1 SGHDT, CDR2 YYEEEE. V lost 4 bases to trimming and J lost 2 bases, with 13 bases between them. CDR3 nucleotides: TGTGCCAGCAGCCAGACAGGAGTGACCTACGAGCAGTACTTC. As protein: CASSQTGVTYEQYF. Full variable domain (rest looked up from reference TRBV5-6 and TRBJ2-7): DAGVTQSPTHLIKTRGQQVTLRCSPKSGHDTVSWYQQALGQGPQFIFQYYEEEERQRGNFPDRFSGHQFPNYSSELNVNALLLGDSALYLCASSQTGVTYEQYFGPGTRLTVT.

This clonotype was found many times. V gene TRBV7-2 combines with J gene TRBJ2-7, with 11 bases identical to TRBD1. The junction had 7 bases not matched to a gene; V was cut back by 5 bases and J by 7 bases. Germline V gene sequence: CDR1 SGHTA, CDR2 FQGNSA. The CDR3 length is 14 residues. CDR3 nucleotide sequence: TGTGCCAGCAGCACCCGGACAGGGGGCTGGGAGCAGTACTTC. Its translation: CASSTRTGGWEQYF.

The V gene is TRBV27, the J gene TRBJ2-3; TRBD2 agrees at 11 bases. This CDR3 has 15 amino acids. The trim removed 7 bases at V and 10 bases at J, leaving 13 bases unmatched. Germline loops: CDR1 MNHEY, CDR2 SMNVEV (reference sequence). CDR3 sequence: CASIRGSGGAGAQYF. DNA of the CDR3: TGTGCCAGCATAAGGGGTAGCGGGGGGGCCGGGGCGCAGTATTTT.

This clonotype was recorded a few times. The gene calls are TRBV6-2 or TRBV6-3 and TRBJ2-7, with 7 nucleotides matching TRBD2. J lost 5 bases, V lost 5 bases, and 9 bases had no gene match. The CDR3 is 14 amino acids. Germline CDR1 MNHEY, CDR2 SVGEGT. In DNA form, the CDR3 reads TGTGCCAGCAGTCTGACTAGCTTTTATAACGAGCAGTACTTC. Translation gives CASSLTSFYNEQYF.

The chain combines TRBV7-2 with TRBJ2-7; tentatively, D is TRBD1 (5 bases). CDR1 is SGHTA and CDR2 is FQGNSA in the germline V gene. This CDR3 region has 13 residues. Trimming cost V 11 bases and J 5 bases, with 19 bases left between them. The CDR3 nucleotides read TGTGCCTGGTGTCCAGGGTACTCAAACGAGCAGTACTTC. Protein product: CAWCPGYSNEQYF.